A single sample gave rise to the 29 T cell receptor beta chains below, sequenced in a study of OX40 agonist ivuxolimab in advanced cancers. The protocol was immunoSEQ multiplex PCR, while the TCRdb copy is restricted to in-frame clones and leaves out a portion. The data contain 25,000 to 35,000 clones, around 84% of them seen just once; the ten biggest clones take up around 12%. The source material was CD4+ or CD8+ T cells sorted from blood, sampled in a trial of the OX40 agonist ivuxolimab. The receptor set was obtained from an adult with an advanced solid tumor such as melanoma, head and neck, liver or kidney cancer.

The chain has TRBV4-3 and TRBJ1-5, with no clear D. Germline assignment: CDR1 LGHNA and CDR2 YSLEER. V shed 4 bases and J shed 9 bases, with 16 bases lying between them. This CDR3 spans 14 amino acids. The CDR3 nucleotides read TGCGCCAGCAGCCCCTCGACCTCCAATTGGCCCCAGCATTTT. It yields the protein CASSPSTSNWPQHF.

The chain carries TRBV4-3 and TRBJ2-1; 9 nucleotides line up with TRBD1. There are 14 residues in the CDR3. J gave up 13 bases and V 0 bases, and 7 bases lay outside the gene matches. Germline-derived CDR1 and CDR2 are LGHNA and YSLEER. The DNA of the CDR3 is TGCGCCAGCAGCCAAGATGGGTCGGGACAGGGCCAGTTCTTC. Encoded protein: CASSQDGSGQGQFF.

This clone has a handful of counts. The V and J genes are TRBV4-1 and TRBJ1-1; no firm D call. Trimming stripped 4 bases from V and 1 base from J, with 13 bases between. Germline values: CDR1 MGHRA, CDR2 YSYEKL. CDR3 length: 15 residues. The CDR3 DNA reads TGCGCCAGCAGCCCCCATGCGGAGGGGAACACTGAAGCTTTCTTT. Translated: CASSPHAEGNTEAFF.

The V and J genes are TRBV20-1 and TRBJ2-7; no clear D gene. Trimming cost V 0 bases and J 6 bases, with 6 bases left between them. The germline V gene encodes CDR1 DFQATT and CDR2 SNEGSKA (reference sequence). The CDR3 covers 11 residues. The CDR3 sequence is CSARDWPEQYF. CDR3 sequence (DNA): TGCAGTGCTAGAGACTGGCCCGAGCAGTACTTC.

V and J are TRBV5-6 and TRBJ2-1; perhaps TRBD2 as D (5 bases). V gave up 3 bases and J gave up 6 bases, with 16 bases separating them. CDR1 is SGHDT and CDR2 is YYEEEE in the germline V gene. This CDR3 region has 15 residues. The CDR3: CASSYGLASPNEQFF. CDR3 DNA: TGTGCCAGCAGCTATGGGCTAGCCAGTCCCAATGAGCAGTTCTTC. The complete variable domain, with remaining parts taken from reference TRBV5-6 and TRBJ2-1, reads DAGVTQSPTHLIKTRGQQVTLRCSPKSGHDTVSWYQQALGQGPQFIFQYYEEEERQRGNFPDRFSGHQFPNYSSELNVNALLLGDSALYLCASSYGLASPNEQFFGPGTRLTVL.

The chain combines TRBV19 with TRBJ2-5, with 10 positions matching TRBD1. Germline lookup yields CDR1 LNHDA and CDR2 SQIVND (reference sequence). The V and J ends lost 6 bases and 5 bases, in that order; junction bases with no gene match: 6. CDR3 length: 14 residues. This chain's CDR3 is CASSMTGGVETQYF. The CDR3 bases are TGTGCCAGTAGCATGACAGGGGGCGTGGAGACCCAGTACTTC.

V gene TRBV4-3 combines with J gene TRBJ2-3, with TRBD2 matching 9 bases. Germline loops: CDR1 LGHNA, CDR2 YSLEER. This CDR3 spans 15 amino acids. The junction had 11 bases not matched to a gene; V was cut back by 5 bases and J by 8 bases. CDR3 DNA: TGCGCCAGCAGCTCGGGACTAGCAACAGTTGGTACGCAGTATTTT. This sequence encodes CASSSGLATVGTQYF.

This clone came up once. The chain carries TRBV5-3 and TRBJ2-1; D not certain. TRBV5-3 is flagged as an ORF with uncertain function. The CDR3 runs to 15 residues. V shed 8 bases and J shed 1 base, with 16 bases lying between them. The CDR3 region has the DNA TGTGCCAGCATTCTCTGGGCGGAATCCTACAATGAGCAGTTCTTC. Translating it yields CASILWAESYNEQFF.

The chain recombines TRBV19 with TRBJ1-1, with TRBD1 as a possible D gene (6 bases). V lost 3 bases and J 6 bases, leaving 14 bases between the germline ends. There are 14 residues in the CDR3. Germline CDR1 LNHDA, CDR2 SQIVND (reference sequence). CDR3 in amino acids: CASSMTGLAPEAFF. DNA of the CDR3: TGTGCCAGTAGTATGACAGGCCTTGCGCCTGAAGCTTTCTTT.

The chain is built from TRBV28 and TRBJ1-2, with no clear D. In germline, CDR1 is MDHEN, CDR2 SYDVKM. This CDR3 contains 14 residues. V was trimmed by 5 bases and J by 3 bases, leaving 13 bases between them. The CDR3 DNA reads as TGTGCCAGCAGTCCGGCCGGGTCCTACTATGGCTACACCTTC. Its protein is CASSPAGSYYGYTF.

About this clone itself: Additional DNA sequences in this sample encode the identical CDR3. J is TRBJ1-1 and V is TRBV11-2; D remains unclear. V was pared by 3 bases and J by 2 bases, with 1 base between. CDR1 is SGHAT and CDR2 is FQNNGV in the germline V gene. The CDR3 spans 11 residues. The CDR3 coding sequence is TGTGCCAGCAGCTTTAACACTGAAGCTTTCTTT. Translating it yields CASSFNTEAFF. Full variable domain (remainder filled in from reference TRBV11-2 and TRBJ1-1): EAGVAQSPRYKIIEKRQSVAFWCNPISGHATLYWYQQILGQGPKLLIQFQNNGVVDDSQLPKDRFSAERLKGVDSTLKIQPAKLEDSAVYLCASSFNTEAFFGQGTRLTVV.

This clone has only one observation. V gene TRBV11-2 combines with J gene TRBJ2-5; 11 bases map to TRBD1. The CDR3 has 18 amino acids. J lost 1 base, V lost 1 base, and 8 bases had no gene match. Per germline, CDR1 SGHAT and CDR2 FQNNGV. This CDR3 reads CASSLGGTGGTGQETQYF. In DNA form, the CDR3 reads TGTGCCAGCAGCTTAGGGGGGACAGGGGGAACGGGCCAAGAGACCCAGTACTTC.

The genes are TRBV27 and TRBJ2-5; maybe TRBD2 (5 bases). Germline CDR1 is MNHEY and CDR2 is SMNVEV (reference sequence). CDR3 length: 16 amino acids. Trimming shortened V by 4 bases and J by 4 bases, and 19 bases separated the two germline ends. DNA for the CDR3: TGTGCCAGCAGTTCAGCCAGAATAGCGTTTGCAGAGACCCAGTACTTC. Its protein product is CASSSARIAFAETQYF.

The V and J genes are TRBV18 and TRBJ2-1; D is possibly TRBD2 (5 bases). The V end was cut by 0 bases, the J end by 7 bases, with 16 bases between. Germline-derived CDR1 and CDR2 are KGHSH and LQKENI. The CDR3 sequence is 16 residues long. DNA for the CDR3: TGTGCCAGCTCACCACCTTACGGGCTAGCATTTAATGAGCAGTTCTTC. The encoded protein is CASSPPYGLAFNEQFF.

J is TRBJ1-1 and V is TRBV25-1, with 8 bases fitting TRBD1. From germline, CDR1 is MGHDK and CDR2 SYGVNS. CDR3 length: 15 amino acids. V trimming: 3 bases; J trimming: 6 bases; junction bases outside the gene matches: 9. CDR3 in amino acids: CASSDRNRGMPEAFF. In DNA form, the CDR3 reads TGTGCCAGCAGTGATCGTAACAGGGGGATGCCTGAAGCTTTCTTT.

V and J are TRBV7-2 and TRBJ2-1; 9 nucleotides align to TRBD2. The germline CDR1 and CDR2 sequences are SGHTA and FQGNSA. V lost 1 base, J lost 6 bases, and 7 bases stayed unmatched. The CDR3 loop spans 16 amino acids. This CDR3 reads CASSLEGSGSGNEQFF. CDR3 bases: TGTGCCAGCAGCTTAGAGGGTAGCGGGAGTGGCAATGAGCAGTTCTTC.

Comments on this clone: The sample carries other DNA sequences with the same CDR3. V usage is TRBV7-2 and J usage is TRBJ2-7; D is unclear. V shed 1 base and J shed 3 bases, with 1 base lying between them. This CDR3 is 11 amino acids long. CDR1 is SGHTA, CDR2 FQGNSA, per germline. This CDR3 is CASSLVYEQYF. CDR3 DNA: TGTGCCAGCAGCTTAGTCTACGAGCAGTACTTC.

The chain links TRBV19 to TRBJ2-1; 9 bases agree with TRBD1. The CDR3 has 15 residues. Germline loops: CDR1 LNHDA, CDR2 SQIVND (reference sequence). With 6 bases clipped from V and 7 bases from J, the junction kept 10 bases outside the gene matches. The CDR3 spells CASSLGQGSSNEQFF. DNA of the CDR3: TGTGCCAGTAGCCTGGGACAGGGTTCGAGTAATGAGCAGTTCTTC.

CDR3 sequence reads: CATSRDKGTGIYEQYF. In DNA, the CDR3 is TGTGCCACCAGCAGAGATAAAGGGACGGGGATTTACGAGCAGTACTTC. This chain links TRBV15 with TRBJ2-7, with D perhaps assigned TRBD1 or TRBD2 (5 bases each). The CDR3 extends over 16 amino acids. Germline loops: CDR1 LNHNV, CDR2 YYDKDF (reference sequence). Trimming removed 0 bases from V and 4 bases from J, with 16 bases in between.

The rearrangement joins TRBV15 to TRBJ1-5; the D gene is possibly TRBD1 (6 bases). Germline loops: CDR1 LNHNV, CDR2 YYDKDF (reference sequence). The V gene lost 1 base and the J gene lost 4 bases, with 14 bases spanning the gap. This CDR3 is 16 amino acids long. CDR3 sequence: CATSRGRQGLNQPQHF. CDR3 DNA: TGTGCCACCAGCAGAGGGAGGCAGGGGCTGAATCAGCCCCAGCATTTT.

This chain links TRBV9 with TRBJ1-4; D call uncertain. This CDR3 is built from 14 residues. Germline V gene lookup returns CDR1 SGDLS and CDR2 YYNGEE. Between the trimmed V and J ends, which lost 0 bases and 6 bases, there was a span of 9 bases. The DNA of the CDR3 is TGTGCCAGCAGCGTAGTCCAGAGGGATGAAAAACTGTTTTTT. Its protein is CASSVVQRDEKLFF.

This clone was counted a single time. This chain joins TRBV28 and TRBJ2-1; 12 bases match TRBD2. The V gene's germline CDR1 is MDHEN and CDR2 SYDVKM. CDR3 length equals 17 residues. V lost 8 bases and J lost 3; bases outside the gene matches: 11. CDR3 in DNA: TGTGCCAGCTCACTACTAGCGGGAGGTGCTTTCTACAATGAGCAGTTCTTC. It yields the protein CASSLLAGGAFYNEQFF.

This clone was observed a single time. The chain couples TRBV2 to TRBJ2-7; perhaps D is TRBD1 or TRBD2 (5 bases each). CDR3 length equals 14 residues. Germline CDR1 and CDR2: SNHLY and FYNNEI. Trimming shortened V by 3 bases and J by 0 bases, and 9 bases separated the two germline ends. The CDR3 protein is CASSEGRSSYEQYF. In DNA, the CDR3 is TGTGCCAGCAGTGAGGGACGGAGCTCCTACGAGCAGTACTTC.

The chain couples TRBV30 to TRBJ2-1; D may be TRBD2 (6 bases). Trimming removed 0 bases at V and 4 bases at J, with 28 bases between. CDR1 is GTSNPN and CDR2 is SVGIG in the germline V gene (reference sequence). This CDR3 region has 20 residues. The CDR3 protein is CAWSVDGTGVVRGTYNEQFF. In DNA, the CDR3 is TGTGCCTGGAGTGTAGATGGCACGGGAGTAGTTCGCGGGACGTACAATGAGCAGTTCTTC.

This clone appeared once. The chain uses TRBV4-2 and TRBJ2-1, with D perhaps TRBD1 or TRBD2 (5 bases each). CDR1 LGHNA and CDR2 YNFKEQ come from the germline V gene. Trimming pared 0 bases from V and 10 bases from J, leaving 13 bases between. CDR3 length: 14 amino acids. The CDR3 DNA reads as TGTGCCAGCAGCCAAGATTCTCGGGACGCGGAGCAGTTCTTC. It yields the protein CASSQDSRDAEQFF.

The CDR3 nucleotides are TGTGCCAGCAGCGTAGATCCGGAGGGGCTTAGGGAAAAACTGTTTTTT. This sequence encodes CASSVDPEGLREKLFF. The chain couples TRBV9 to TRBJ1-4, with D perhaps TRBD1 (5 bases). Germline lookup yields CDR1 SGDLS and CDR2 YYNGEE. Trimming stripped 0 bases from V and 8 bases from J, with 17 bases between. This CDR3 region has 16 residues. Full variable domain (outside the CDR3, taken from reference TRBV9 and TRBJ1-4): DSGVTQTPKHLITATGQRVTLRCSPRSGDLSVYWYQQSLDQGLQFLIQYYNGEERAKGNILERFSAQQFPDLHSELNLSSLELGDSALYFCASSVDPEGLREKLFFGSGTQLSVL.

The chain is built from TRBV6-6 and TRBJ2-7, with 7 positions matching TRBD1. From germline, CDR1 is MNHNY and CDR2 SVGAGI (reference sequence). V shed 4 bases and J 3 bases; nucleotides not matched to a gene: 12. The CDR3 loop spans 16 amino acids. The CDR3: CASSSIPDRVLYEQYF. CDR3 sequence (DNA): TGTGCCAGCAGTTCCATCCCCGACAGGGTCCTCTACGAGCAGTACTTC.

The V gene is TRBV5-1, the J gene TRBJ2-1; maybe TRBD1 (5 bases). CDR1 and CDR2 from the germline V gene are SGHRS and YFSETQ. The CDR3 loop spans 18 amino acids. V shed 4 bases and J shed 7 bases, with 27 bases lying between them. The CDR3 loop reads CASSVWGSAYTGHNEQFF. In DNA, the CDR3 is TGCGCCAGCAGCGTTTGGGGTTCGGCATACACAGGACATAATGAGCAGTTCTTC.

The CDR3 nucleotides read TGTGCCAGCAGGACGGGCCTCGACTACGAGCAGTACTTC. Its protein is CASRTGLDYEQYF. V is TRBV7-9 and J is TRBJ2-7; D is uncertain. Germline CDR1 and CDR2: SEHNR and FQNEAQ (reference sequence). There are 13 residues in the CDR3. V was shortened by 6 bases and J by 3 bases, with 12 bases between the two germline ends.